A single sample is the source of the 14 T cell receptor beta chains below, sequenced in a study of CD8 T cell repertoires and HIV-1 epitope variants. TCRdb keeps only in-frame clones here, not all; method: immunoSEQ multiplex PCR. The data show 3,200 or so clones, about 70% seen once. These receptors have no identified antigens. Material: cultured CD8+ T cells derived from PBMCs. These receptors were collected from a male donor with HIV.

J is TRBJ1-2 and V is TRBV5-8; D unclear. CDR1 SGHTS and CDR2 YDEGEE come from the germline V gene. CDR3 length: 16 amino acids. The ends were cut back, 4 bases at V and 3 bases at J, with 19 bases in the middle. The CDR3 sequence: CASSPWPVELDYGYTF. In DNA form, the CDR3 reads TGTGCCAGCAGCCCTTGGCCGGTAGAATTGGACTATGGCTACACCTTC.

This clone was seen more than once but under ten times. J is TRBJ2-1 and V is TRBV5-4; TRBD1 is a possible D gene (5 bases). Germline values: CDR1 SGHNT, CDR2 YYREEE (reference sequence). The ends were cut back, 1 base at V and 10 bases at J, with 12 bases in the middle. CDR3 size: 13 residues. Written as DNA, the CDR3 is TGTGCCAGCAGCTTGTCGCAGGGCAGCGAGCAGTTCTTC. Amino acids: CASSLSQGSEQFF.

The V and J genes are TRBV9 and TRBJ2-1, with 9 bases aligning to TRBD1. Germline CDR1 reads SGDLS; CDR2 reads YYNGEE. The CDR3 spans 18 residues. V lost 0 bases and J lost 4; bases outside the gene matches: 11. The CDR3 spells CASSVVGGGQGSYNEQFF. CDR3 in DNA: TGTGCCAGCAGCGTAGTAGGTGGGGGACAGGGATCTTACAATGAGCAGTTCTTC.

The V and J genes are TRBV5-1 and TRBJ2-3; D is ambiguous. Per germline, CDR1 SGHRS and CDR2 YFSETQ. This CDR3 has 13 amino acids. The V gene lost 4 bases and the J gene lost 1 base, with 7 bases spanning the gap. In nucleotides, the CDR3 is TGCGCCAGCAGCCTGGCAGGCACAGATACGCAGTATTTT. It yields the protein CASSLAGTDTQYF.

The DNA of the CDR3 is TGTGCCAGCAGTTCCGATATGGCCGCCACAAATGAAAAACTGTTTTTT. Translation gives CASSSDMAATNEKLFF. The chain recombines TRBV28 with TRBJ1-4; D uncertain. The CDR3 consists of 16 residues. Germline V gene sequence: CDR1 MDHEN, CDR2 SYDVKM. Trimming shortened V by 4 bases and J by 5 bases, and 17 bases separated the two germline ends. The variable domain in full, with the rest retrieved from reference TRBV28 and TRBJ1-4, is DVKVTQSSRYLVKRTGEKVFLECVQDMDHENMFWYRQDPGLGLRLIYFSYDVKMKEKGDIPEGYSVSREKKERFSLILESASTNQTSMYLCASSSDMAATNEKLFFGSGTQLSVL.

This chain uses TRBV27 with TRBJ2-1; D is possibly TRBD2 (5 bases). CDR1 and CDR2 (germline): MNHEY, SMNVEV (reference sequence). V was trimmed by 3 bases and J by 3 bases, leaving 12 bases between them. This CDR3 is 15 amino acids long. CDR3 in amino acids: CASSLDGEFYNEQFF. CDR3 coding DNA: TGTGCCAGCAGTTTGGACGGGGAATTCTACAATGAGCAGTTCTTC.

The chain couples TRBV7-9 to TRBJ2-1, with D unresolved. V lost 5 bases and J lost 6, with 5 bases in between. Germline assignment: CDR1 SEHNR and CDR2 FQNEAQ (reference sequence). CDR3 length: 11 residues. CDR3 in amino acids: CASSGLNEQFF. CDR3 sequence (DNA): TGTGCCAGCAGCGGTCTCAATGAGCAGTTCTTC.

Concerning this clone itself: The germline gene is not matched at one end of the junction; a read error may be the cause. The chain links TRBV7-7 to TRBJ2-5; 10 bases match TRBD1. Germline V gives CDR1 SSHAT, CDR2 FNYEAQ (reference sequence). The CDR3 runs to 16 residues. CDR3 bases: TGTGCTAGCAGCTTAGGGACGGGACAGGGGCAAGAGACCCAGTACTTC. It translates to CASSLGTGQGQETQYF. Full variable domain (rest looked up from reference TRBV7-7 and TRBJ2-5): GAGVSQSPRYKVTKRGQDVTLRCDPISSHATLYWYQQALGQGPEFLTYFNYEAQPDKSGLPSDRFSAERPEGSISTLTIQRTEQRDSAMYRCASSLGTGQGQETQYFGPGTRLLVL.

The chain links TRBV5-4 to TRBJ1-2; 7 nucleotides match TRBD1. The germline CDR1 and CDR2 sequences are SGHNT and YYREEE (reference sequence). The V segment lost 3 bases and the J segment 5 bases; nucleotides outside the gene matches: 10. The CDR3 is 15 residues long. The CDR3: CASSSLTTGEYGYTF. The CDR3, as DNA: TGTGCCAGCAGCTCACTAACTACAGGGGAGTATGGCTACACCTTC.

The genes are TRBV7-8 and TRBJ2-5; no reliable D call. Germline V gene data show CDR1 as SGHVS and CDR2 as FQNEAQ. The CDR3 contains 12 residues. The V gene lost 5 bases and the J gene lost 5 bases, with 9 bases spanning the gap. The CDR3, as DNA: TGTGCCAGCAGCATCCTGGGGGAGACCCAGTACTTC. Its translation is CASSILGETQYF.

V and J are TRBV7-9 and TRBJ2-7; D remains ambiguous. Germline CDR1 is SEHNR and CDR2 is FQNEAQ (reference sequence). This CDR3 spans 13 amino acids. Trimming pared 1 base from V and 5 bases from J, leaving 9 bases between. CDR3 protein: CASSLVSGDEQYF. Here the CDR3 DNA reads TGTGCCAGCAGCTTAGTTTCTGGGGACGAGCAGTACTTC.

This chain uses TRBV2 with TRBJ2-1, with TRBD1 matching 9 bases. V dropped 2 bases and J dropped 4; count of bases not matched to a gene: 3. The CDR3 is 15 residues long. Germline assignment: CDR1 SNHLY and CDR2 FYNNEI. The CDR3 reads CASSEQGQGYNEQFF. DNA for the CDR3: TGTGCCAGCAGTGAACAGGGACAGGGATACAATGAGCAGTTCTTC.

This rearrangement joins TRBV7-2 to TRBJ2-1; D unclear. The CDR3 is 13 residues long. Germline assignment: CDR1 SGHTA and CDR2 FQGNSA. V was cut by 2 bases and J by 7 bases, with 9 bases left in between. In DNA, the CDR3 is TGTGCCAGCAGCTTACAACCACGGAATGAGCAGTTCTTC. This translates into CASSLQPRNEQFF.

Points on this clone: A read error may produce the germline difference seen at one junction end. The CDR3 region is CASRLDGPSGAPYEQYF. In DNA form, the CDR3 reads TGTGCCAGCAGATTAGATGGTCCTAGCGGAGCCCCCTACGAGCAGTACTTC. The rearrangement joins TRBV7-9 to TRBJ2-7, with 7 positions matching TRBD2. Per the germline V gene, CDR1 is SEHNR and CDR2 is FQNEAQ (reference sequence). The CDR3 is 17 amino acids.